Each of the 4 T cell receptor beta chains below was sequenced from the same sample in a study of blood T cell repertoires in COVID-19 (dated by TCRdb to the early 2020s). Library method: the immunoSEQ multiplex PCR assay. What TCRdb holds here is the immuneACCESS table cut down to in-frame rearrangements. Part of the clones is not present; checked against another copy, under half of the missing clones reflect an unresolved V gene, and the others are unexplained. The table for this sample lists a few hundred thousand clones; nearly 90% of them were counted only once. Around 2.3% of the sample is in the top ten clones. Specimen: peripheral blood. The receptor set was obtained from a woman in her sixties or seventies with COVID-19, enrolled during active disease.

J is TRBJ2-1 and V is TRBV12-3 or TRBV12-4; possibly TRBD2 for D (5 bases). This CDR3 region has 13 residues. The V and J ends lost 5 bases and 8 bases respectively, with 13 bases between them. This CDR3 is CASSGLGADEQFF. In nucleotides, the CDR3 is TGTGCCAGCAGTGGACTCGGAGCGGATGAGCAGTTCTTC.

This rearrangement joins TRBV7-2 to TRBJ1-6; D is uncertain. Trimming pared 3 bases from V and 0 bases from J, leaving 6 bases between. The CDR3 has 15 amino acids. From germline, CDR1 is SGHTA and CDR2 FQGNSA. CDR3 amino acids: CASSFISSYNSPLHF. For the CDR3, the DNA is TGTGCCAGCAGCTTTATCAGCTCCTATAATTCACCCCTCCACTTT.

The V and J genes are TRBV4-2 and TRBJ1-5; no reliable D call. Deletions cut 2 bases from V and 4 bases from J, with 18 bases between. Germline V gene sequence: CDR1 LGHNA, CDR2 YNFKEQ. The CDR3 is 17 residues long. CDR3 sequence (DNA): TGTGCCAGCAGCCAAAGTCCCTTGGCGGCAATTAATCAGCCCCAGCATTTT. This codes for CASSQSPLAAINQPQHF.

The chain recombines TRBV6-2 or TRBV6-3 with TRBJ1-2, with 8 bases fitting TRBD1. V gave up 6 bases and J gave up 4 bases; unmatched junction bases: 10. CDR1 is MNHEY and CDR2 is SVGEGT in the germline V gene. CDR3 length: 15 residues. DNA of the CDR3: TGTGCCAGCAGCGACTCCCGGACAGGGCTCTATGGCTACACCTTC. Protein: CASSDSRTGLYGYTF.